Each of the 26 T cell receptor beta chains below was sequenced from the same sample in a study of blood T cells in healthy people across ages. Sample-barcoded 5' priming and a J-beta primer mix drove a second PCR of about 6 to 12 cycles. TCRdb analysed the 5' RACE reads with MiXCR anew, one entry per CDR3 protein. The top ten clones hold roughly 23% of a sample with fewer than 2,000,000 distinct CDR3 sequences, 35% to 50% of them seen once. Specimen: blood. These receptors came from a human donor in good health.

The genes are TRBV29-1 and TRBJ2-7; maybe TRBD2 (6 bases). The CDR3 consists of 14 residues. The V and J ends lost 5 bases and 0 bases respectively, with 14 bases between them. Germline V gene sequence: CDR1 SQVTM, CDR2 ANQGSEA. Written as DNA, the CDR3 is TGCAGCGTTACGGGGGACGGGAGCTCCTACGAGCAGTACTTC. Amino acids: CSVTGDGSSYEQYF.

The chain joins TRBV12-3 or TRBV12-4 to TRBJ1-6, with 7 nucleotides matching TRBD1. The CDR3 is 15 residues long. With V trimmed by 2 bases and J by 5 bases, 3 bases remained unmatched. CDR3 region: CASSLLGQNNSPLHF. DNA of the CDR3: TGTGCCAGCAGTTTATTGGGACAGAATAATTCACCCCTCCACTTT.

Notes on this clonotype: This likely comes from a read error, as the CDR3 has no conserved phenylalanine or tryptophan at its end. This chain uses TRBV20-1 with TRBJ2-4; D possibly matches TRBD1 or TRBD2 (7 bases each). The DNA end is more similar to TRBJ2-7, so the J call may be wrong. Germline V gene data show CDR1 as DFQATT and CDR2 as SNEGSKA (reference sequence). The CDR3 has 13 amino acids. The CDR3 DNA reads as TGCAGTGCTGCAGGGGGGGGCAACTACGAGCAGTACTAC. Translating it yields CSAAGGGNYEQYY.

This clonotype turned up a few times. V usage is TRBV29-1 and J usage is TRBJ2-1; 7 nucleotides agree with TRBD2. Per the germline V gene, CDR1 is SQVTM and CDR2 is ANQGSEA. This CDR3 comprises 12 residues. CDR3 loop: CRGGDPYNEQFF. DNA for the CDR3: TGCAGGGGGGGGGATCCCTACAATGAGCAGTTCTTC.

The chain employs TRBV7-9 and TRBJ2-5, with 10 positions matching TRBD1. The trim removed 5 bases at V and 5 bases at J, leaving 5 bases unmatched. Germline assignment: CDR1 SEHNR and CDR2 FQNEAQ (reference sequence). This CDR3 comprises 14 residues. CDR3 residues: CASSPTGGWETQYF. DNA for the CDR3: TGTGCCAGCAGCCCGACAGGGGGCTGGGAGACCCAGTACTTC.

The sample holds a few counts of this clonotype. The gene calls are TRBV6-2 or TRBV6-3 and TRBJ2-7; D is undetermined. CDR3 length: 15 amino acids. Trimming cost V 0 bases and J 7 bases, with 16 bases left between them. In germline, CDR1 is MNHEY, CDR2 SVGEGT. The CDR3 here is CASSYSDQKYNEQYF. As DNA, the CDR3 is TGTGCCAGCAGTTACTCGGACCAGAAATACAATGAGCAGTACTTC.

This clonotype was observed a few times. This sequence joins TRBV5-1 and TRBJ2-1; 7 positions agree with TRBD1. CDR1 and CDR2 from the germline V gene are SGHRS and YFSETQ. This CDR3 has 15 residues. V shed 5 bases, J shed 0 bases, and the junction held 5 bases outside the gene matches. In DNA, the CDR3 is TGCGCCAGCAGACGAGGACAGGTCTCCTACAATGAGCAGTTCTTC. Amino acid sequence: CASRRGQVSYNEQFF.

The chain employs TRBV5-1 and TRBJ2-7, with 8 bases fitting TRBD1. Per the germline V gene, CDR1 is SGHRS and CDR2 is YFSETQ. The CDR3 is made up of 13 amino acids. The trim removed 7 bases at V and 2 bases at J, leaving 5 bases unmatched. In nucleotides, the CDR3 is TGCGCCAGCGGCATGACAGGGGCCTACGAGCAGTACTTC. Translation: CASGMTGAYEQYF. Drawing the rest from reference TRBV5-1 and TRBJ2-7, the complete variable domain is KAGVTQTPRYLIKTRGQQVTLSCSPISGHRSVSWYQQTPGQGLQFLFEYFSETQRNKGNFPGRFSGRQFSNSRSEMNVSTLELGDSALYLCASGMTGAYEQYFGPGTRLTVT.

The chain employs TRBV20-1 and TRBJ1-1; no reliable D call. CDR1 is DFQATT and CDR2 is SNEGSKA in the germline V gene (reference sequence). This CDR3 comprises 11 residues. The V end lost 3 bases, the J end lost 6 bases, and 8 bases lay between the germline ends. The CDR3 loop reads CSASIGAEAFF. Here the CDR3 DNA reads TGCAGTGCTAGTATAGGCGCTGAAGCTTTCTTT.

This chain links TRBV6-5 with TRBJ1-4, with TRBD1 as a possible D gene (5 bases). Trimming pared 7 bases from V and 3 bases from J, leaving 18 bases between. Germline V gene sequence: CDR1 MNHEY, CDR2 SVGAGI. The CDR3 has 16 residues. The CDR3 sequence: CASTSPGGAANEKLFF. As DNA, the CDR3 is TGTGCCAGCACTTCCCCGGGTGGGGCGGCTAATGAAAAACTGTTTTTT.

In this sample, this clonotype turned up once. The chain uses TRBV20-1 and TRBJ1-4; TRBD1 agrees at 7 bases. V gave up 3 bases and J gave up 2 bases; unmatched junction bases: 3. Germline loops: CDR1 DFQATT, CDR2 SNEGSKA (reference sequence). This CDR3 comprises 14 residues. The CDR3 DNA follows: TGCAGTGCTAGCCCGGGACAGACTAATGAAAAACTGTTTTTT. Translating gives CSASPGQTNEKLFF.

The genes are TRBV4-3 and TRBJ2-5, with D perhaps TRBD2 (5 bases). Germline V gene sequence: CDR1 LGHNA, CDR2 YSLEER. This CDR3 spans 15 amino acids. The V end lost 2 bases, the J end lost 4 bases, and 14 bases lay between the germline ends. The chain's CDR3 is CASSQQLGGLETQYF. As DNA, the CDR3 is TGCGCCAGCAGCCAACAACTAGGAGGTCTAGAGACCCAGTACTTC.

A remark on this clonotype: Here the CDR3 omits its conserved ending phenylalanine or tryptophan, so a read error is the likely source. The rearrangement links TRBV7-8 to TRBJ2-6; perhaps TRBD1 as D (5 bases). V lost 2 bases, J lost 0 bases, and 14 bases lay in between. Germline V gene data show CDR1 as SGHVS and CDR2 as FQNEAQ. CDR3 size: 18 residues. CDR3 bases: TGTGCCAGCAGCTTATATGCAGGGCGACGCTCTGGGGCCAACGTCCTGACTCTC. Protein sequence: CASSLYAGRRSGANVLTL.

This clonotype has a handful of counts. The chain couples TRBV29-1 to TRBJ2-5; 15 bases line up with TRBD2. This CDR3 has 19 residues. After removal of 0 bases from V and 2 bases from J, the junction contained 10 bases not matched to a gene. The germline V gene has CDR1 SQVTM and CDR2 ANQGSEA. CDR3 amino acids: CSVEDEGPGLAGGQETQYF. The CDR3 DNA follows: TGCAGCGTTGAAGATGAGGGACCCGGACTAGCGGGGGGGCAAGAGACCCAGTACTTC.

This clonotype was picked up a small number of times. The V gene is TRBV10-3, the J gene TRBJ1-5, with TRBD1 matching over 8 bases. J gave up 5 bases and V 3 bases, and 3 bases lay outside the gene matches. Germline V lookup: CDR1 ENHRY, CDR2 SYGVKD. The CDR3 contains 14 residues. CDR3 sequence reads: CAISEGTGYQPQHF. The DNA for the CDR3 is TGTGCCATCAGTGAAGGGACAGGTTATCAGCCCCAGCATTTT.

The chain combines TRBV6-5 with TRBJ1-1; perhaps TRBD1 as D (5 bases). The CDR3 consists of 14 residues. V was trimmed by 6 bases and J by 4 bases, leaving 15 bases between them. CDR1 is MNHEY and CDR2 is SVGAGI in the germline V gene. The DNA for the CDR3 is TGTGCCAGCAGACCACGGGCCACAGGCACTGAAGCTTTCTTT. This gives the protein CASRPRATGTEAFF.

This clonotype appeared a few times. The chain uses TRBV5-1 and TRBJ2-3; 8 positions agree with TRBD2. Losses at the gene ends were 1 base for V and 5 bases for J; bases not matched to a gene: 6. Germline V gene lookup returns CDR1 SGHRS and CDR2 YFSETQ. The CDR3 spans 15 residues. The chain's CDR3 is CASSLSLAGGDTQYF. The CDR3 DNA follows: TGCGCCAGCAGCTTGTCGCTAGCGGGTGGAGATACGCAGTATTTT.

This chain joins TRBV20-1 and TRBJ1-5; 8 nucleotides align to TRBD1. Losses at the gene ends were 1 base for V and 2 bases for J; bases not matched to a gene: 4. The CDR3 runs to 15 residues. Per the germline V gene, CDR1 is DFQATT and CDR2 is SNEGSKA (reference sequence). The CDR3 sequence is CSARVGGQGNQPQHF. CDR3 DNA: TGCAGTGCTAGAGTTGGGGGACAGGGCAATCAGCCCCAGCATTTT.

V usage is TRBV7-9 and J usage is TRBJ2-1; D possibly uses TRBD1 or TRBD2 (5 bases each). Germline V CDR1 and CDR2: SEHNR, FQNEAQ (reference sequence). The V gene lost 1 base and the J gene lost 4 bases, with 11 bases spanning the gap. The CDR3 is 15 residues long. CDR3 sequence (DNA): TGTGCCAGCAGCTTAGGGGGACCAAAATACAATGAGCAGTTCTTC. This translates into CASSLGGPKYNEQFF.

This clonotype was counted ten times or more. The V gene is TRBV11-2, the J gene TRBJ2-3; D tentatively reads TRBD1 or TRBD2 (6 bases each). Trimming took off 2 bases at V and 0 bases at J, with 9 bases between the two ends. Germline assignment: CDR1 SGHAT and CDR2 FQNNGV. This CDR3 spans 15 amino acids. The CDR3 DNA sequence: TGTGCCAGCAGCTTACAGGGGACTAGCACAGATACGCAGTATTTT. This encodes CASSLQGTSTDTQYF.

This clonotype was observed a few times. At one boundary the junction diverges from the germline segment, which might be a read error. The CDR3 region is CATSGSRDNSPLHF. CDR3 sequence (DNA): TGTGCCACCAGCGGGAGTCGAGACAATTCGCCCCTCCACTTT. The chain is built from TRBV15 and TRBJ1-6; D ambiguous. CDR3 length: 14 amino acids. The germline V gene has CDR1 LNHNV and CDR2 YYDKDF (reference sequence).

To note about this clonotype: This may come from a read error, since a much larger clone is one base off. This CDR3 is missing its conserved last phenylalanine or tryptophan, likely due to a read error. The V and J genes are TRBV5-5 and TRBJ2-5, with D uncertain. The last part of the DNA fits TRBJ2-7 better; the J call may be wrong. The CDR3 has 13 amino acids. From germline, CDR1 is SGHKS and CDR2 YYEKEE (reference sequence). The CDR3 nucleotides read TGTGCCAGCAGCCCGGGCGGCAGTGGCGAGCAGTACTAC. Translated: CASSPGGSGEQYY.

This clonotype was observed a handful of times. The V gene is TRBV5-1, the J gene TRBJ2-4, with D unclear. Trimming shortened V by 2 bases and J by 0 bases, and 3 bases separated the two germline ends. The CDR3 runs 13 residues. CDR1 is SGHRS, CDR2 YFSETQ, per germline. The CDR3 reads CASSFEAKNIQYF. CDR3 in DNA: TGCGCCAGCAGCTTCGAAGCCAAAAACATTCAGTACTTC.

The chain links TRBV6-2 or TRBV6-3 to TRBJ2-2; D gene uncertain. Germline CDR1 reads MNHEY; CDR2 reads SVGEGT. The CDR3 runs to 13 residues. V shed 2 bases and J shed 7 bases, with 8 bases lying between them. CDR3 coding DNA: TGTGCCAGCAGTTACCCGGCCAACGGGGAGCTGTTTTTT. It is translated as CASSYPANGELFF.

The chain recombines TRBV20-1 with TRBJ2-5, with TRBD2 identical over 9 bases. The germline CDR1 and CDR2 sequences are DFQATT and SNEGSKA (reference sequence). This CDR3 has 16 amino acids. The V and J ends lost 0 bases and 2 bases, in that order; junction bases with no gene match: 7. The CDR3, as DNA: TGCAGTGCTAGAGATGAGGAGCGGGGGGAACAAGAGACCCAGTACTTC. Its protein product is CSARDEERGEQETQYF.

This clonotype appeared a few times. This chain links TRBV24-1 with TRBJ2-3; D may correspond to TRBD1 or TRBD2 (5 bases each). The CDR3 covers 15 residues. V lost 2 bases and J lost 1, with 9 bases in between. CDR1 and CDR2 (germline): KGHDR, SFDVKD. The CDR3 sequence: CATSDSRGGTDTQYF. Here the CDR3 DNA reads TGTGCCACCAGTGATTCACGAGGGGGCACAGATACGCAGTATTTT.